One and the same sample provided the 6 T cell receptor beta chains below, sequenced in a study of response to subunit inactivated influenza vaccine. TCRdb redid the calling of the RT-PCR reads with MiXCR, one entry per CDR3 protein. Of just under 550,000 distinct CDR3 sequences in the sample, around 21% were seen once. Another study also made use of these data, one on T cells expressing NK-cell markers. That source adds: cDNA encoding TCR beta was synthesized via 5'RACE template switching incorporating UMIs.

Source: CD4+ T cells sorted from PBMCs, taken about 12 days after vaccination. These receptors all come from a man aged 45-65 years who received an inactivated influenza vaccine.

This clonotype was seen only a few times. The rearrangement joins TRBV7-9 to TRBJ2-5; 8 nucleotides agree with TRBD1. This CDR3 has 15 residues. Looked up from germline, CDR1 is SEHNR and CDR2 is FQNEAQ (reference sequence). The V and J ends lost 3 bases and 5 bases, in that order; junction bases with no gene match: 8. CDR3 sequence: CASSLLTGAVETQYF. In nucleotides, the CDR3 is TGTGCCAGCAGCTTGCTGACAGGGGCTGTGGAGACCCAGTACTTC.

This clonotype was detected only a few times. The V and J genes are TRBV20-1 and TRBJ2-3, with 8 bases matching TRBD2. CDR1 is DFQATT and CDR2 is SNEGSKA in the germline V gene (reference sequence). The CDR3 is 15 residues long. V trimming: 3 bases; J trimming: 4 bases; junction bases outside the gene matches: 9. The CDR3 reads CSASVSGTRPDTQYF. Here the CDR3 DNA reads TGCAGTGCTAGTGTGAGCGGGACTAGACCAGATACGCAGTATTTT.

The gene calls are TRBV4-1 and TRBJ2-3; unclear D gene. Germline V gene lookup returns CDR1 MGHRA and CDR2 YSYEKL. Trimming pared 6 bases from V and 6 bases from J, leaving 10 bases between. The CDR3 length is 12 residues. For the CDR3, the DNA is TGCGCCAGCAGGGGCGATGGGGATACGCAGTATTTT. Translated: CASRGDGDTQYF.

This clonotype was seen only once. The chain has TRBV20-1 and TRBJ1-1; D gene ambiguous. Between the trimmed V and J ends, which lost 0 bases and 8 bases, there was a span of 16 bases. Per germline, CDR1 DFQATT and CDR2 SNEGSKA (reference sequence). This CDR3 is 14 amino acids long. DNA for the CDR3: TGCAGTGCTAGAGATCCTCTTAGCCAGGCAGAAGCTTTCTTT. Protein sequence: CSARDPLSQAEAFF.

Ten or more counts support this clonotype. The CDR3 loop reads CASSFGADTEAFF. The CDR3, as DNA: TGTGCCAGCAGCTTCGGGGCGGACACTGAAGCTTTCTTT. The chain joins TRBV5-6 to TRBJ1-1, with D perhaps matching TRBD1 (5 bases). CDR1 and CDR2 from the germline V gene are SGHDT and YYEEEE. The germline V and J ends were trimmed by 2 bases and 3 bases, with 8 bases remaining between them. CDR3 size: 13 residues.

This clonotype was observed many times. This chain connects TRBV20-1 to TRBJ2-7, with TRBD1 matching over 9 bases. Per the germline V gene, CDR1 is DFQATT and CDR2 is SNEGSKA (reference sequence). The length of the CDR3 is 14 residues. V shed 2 bases and J 1 base; nucleotides not matched to a gene: 3. The CDR3 DNA sequence: TGCAGTGCTAGATCGACAGGGGGTTCCTACGAGCAGTACTTC. Its translation is CSARSTGGSYEQYF.